This T cell receptor (beta chain) was captured by sequencing in a study of T cell responses to AZD1222 COVID-19 vaccine. Broader study findings: Donors were largely white British and mainly female; clonal diversity was possibly underestimated. The study identified only six AZD1222 recipients as seropositive at baseline.

The CDR3 spans 14 residues. Deletions cut 6 bases from V and 10 bases from J, with 18 bases between. Per germline, CDR1 MDHEN and CDR2 SYDVKM. In regard to this clone: Its antigen is not known.

Assay used: immunoSEQ multiplex PCR; TCRdb lists only in-frame clones, some missing. The sample consists of around 120,000 clones, around 94% of them appearing once. This receptor was identified in an adult in good health. The specimen was peripheral blood, collected on day 0 of AZD1222 vaccination. The V and J genes are TRBV28 and TRBJ1-4; D is uncertain. The DNA for the CDR3 is TGTGCCAGCAGAAAAACGTCCGATTATGGAAAACTGTTTTTT. It specifies CASRKTSDYGKLFF.